The 3 T cell receptor beta chains below come from one sample, sequenced in a study of graft-versus-host responses after intestinal transplantation. Their antigens remain unidentified. Here immunoSEQ multiplex PCR was the method, and the copy in TCRdb shows in-frame clones only, minus some. This table has 90,000 to 120,000 clones, around 90% appearing once. The starting material was unstimulated CD4+ T cells sorted from spleen or lymph node cells, obtained before transplant. The receptors were sampled from a human donor who was the organ donor for an intestinal transplant.

This clone was recorded a few times. This chain connects TRBV4-1 to TRBJ1-3; no firm D call. The germline V gene encodes CDR1 MGHRA and CDR2 YSYEKL. The CDR3 runs 13 residues. Trimming cost V 5 bases and J 6 bases, with 11 bases left between them. CDR3 nucleotides: TGCGCCAGCAGCTTCCAAGCGGAAAACACCATATATTTT. Protein product: CASSFQAENTIYF.

The rearrangement uses TRBV29-1 and TRBJ2-1, with D perhaps matching TRBD2 (6 bases). The germline CDR1 and CDR2 sequences are SQVTM and ANQGSEA. The V end was cut by 1 base, the J end by 12 bases, with 16 bases between. The CDR3 loop spans 13 amino acids. The CDR3: CSVEGAPRRGQFF. DNA for the CDR3: TGCAGCGTTGAAGGGGCCCCCCGGCGGGGGCAGTTCTTC.

The chain is built from TRBV13 and TRBJ2-1; maybe TRBD2 (5 bases). Trimming cost V 3 bases and J 5 bases, with 14 bases left between them. The germline V gene encodes CDR1 PRHDT and CDR2 FYEKMQ (reference sequence). The length of the CDR3 is 15 residues. The CDR3 region is CASSFGNWGHNEQFF. The CDR3 region has the DNA TGTGCCAGCAGCTTCGGGAATTGGGGTCACAATGAGCAGTTCTTC. Supplemented by reference TRBV13 and TRBJ2-1, the full variable domain reads AAGVIQSPRHLIKEKRETATLKCYPIPRHDTVYWYQQGPGQDPQFLISFYEKMQSDKGSIPDRFSAQQFSDYHSELNMSSLELGDSALYFCASSFGNWGHNEQFFGPGTRLTVL.